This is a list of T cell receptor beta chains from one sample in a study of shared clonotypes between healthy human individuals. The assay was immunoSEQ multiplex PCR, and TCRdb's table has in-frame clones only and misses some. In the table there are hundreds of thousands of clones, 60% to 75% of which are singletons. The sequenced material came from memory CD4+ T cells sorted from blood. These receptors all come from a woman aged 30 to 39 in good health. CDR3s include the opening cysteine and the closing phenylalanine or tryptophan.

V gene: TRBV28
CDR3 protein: CASSLLPDGEQGAFF

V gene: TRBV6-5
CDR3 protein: CASSSDLGGPQHF

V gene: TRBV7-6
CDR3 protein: CASSPLPGYAYEQYF

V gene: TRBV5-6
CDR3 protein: CASSFAGRDGYTF

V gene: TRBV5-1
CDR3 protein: CASNPGENTGELFF

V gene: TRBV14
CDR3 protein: CASSQNLQSTEAFF

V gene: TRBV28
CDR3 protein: CASSSLAEFTDTQYF

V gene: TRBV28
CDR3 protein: CASGGRNHYEQYF

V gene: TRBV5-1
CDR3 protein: CASSPRTGFNTEAFF

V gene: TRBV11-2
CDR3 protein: CASSFPGLAGSIEQFF

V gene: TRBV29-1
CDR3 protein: CSVDQRGQGDYGYTF

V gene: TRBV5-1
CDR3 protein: CASSLGLSGGTDTQYF

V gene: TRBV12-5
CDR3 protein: CASGSRHSTGEGTEAFF

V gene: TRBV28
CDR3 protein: CASNQASYEQYF

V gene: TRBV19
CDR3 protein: CASSPGTLGQPQHF

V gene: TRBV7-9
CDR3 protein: CASSFPSGSTDTQYF

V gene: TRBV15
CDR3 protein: CATSRQGWEGNQPQHF

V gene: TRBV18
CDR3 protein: CASSPDSNQPQHF

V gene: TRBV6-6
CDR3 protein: CASSYMGNEQYF

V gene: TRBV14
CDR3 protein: CASSPGNRKLFF

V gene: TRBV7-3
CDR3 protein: CASSSSQHF

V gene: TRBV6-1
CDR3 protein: CASRMLSQETQYF

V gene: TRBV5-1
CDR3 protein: CASSPDSDVNQPQHF

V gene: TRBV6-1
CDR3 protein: CASSDPLYEQYF

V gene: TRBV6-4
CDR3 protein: CASSVGASTDTQYF

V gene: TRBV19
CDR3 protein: CASSIGTQYSNQPQHF

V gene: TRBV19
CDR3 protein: CASSIGTSGSSYEQYF

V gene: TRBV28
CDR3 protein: CASRPDSPNTEAFF

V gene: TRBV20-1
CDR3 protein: CSAAPTDTQYF

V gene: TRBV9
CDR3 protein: CASSVETGGEQYF

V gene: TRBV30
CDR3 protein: CAKGDTGELFF

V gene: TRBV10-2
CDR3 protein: CASSDWRAGNTGELFF

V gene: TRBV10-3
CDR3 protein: CAISESGTSGVNTGELFF

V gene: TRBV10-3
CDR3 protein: CAISVPAGDTQYF

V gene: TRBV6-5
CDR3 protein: CASSLQTGTYEKLFF

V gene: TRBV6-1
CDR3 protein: CASSGLTQNYGYTF